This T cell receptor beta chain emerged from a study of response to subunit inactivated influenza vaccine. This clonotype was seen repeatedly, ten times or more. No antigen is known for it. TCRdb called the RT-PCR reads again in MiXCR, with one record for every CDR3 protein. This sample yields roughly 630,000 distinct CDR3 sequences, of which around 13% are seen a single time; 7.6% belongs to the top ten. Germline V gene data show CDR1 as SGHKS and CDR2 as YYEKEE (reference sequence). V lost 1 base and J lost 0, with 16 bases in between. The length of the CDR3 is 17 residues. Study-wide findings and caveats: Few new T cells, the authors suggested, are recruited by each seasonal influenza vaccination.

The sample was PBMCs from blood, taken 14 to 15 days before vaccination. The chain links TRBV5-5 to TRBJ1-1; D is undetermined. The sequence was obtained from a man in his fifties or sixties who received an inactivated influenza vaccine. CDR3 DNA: TGTGCCAGCAGCTTGCAAGGTTTGGGTGGGCTGAACACTGAAGCTTTCTTT. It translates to CASSLQGLGGLNTEAFF.